Presented here are 17 T cell receptor beta chains from one specimen sequenced in a study of Ad26.COV2.S vaccination and SARS-CoV-2 variants. Documented treatment: about 20 received Ad26.COV2.S at low or high dose, single or two shots; 5 received placebo; per-sample allocation not given. Samples came from day 63 after the first vaccine or placebo injection. The assay was immunoSEQ multiplex PCR, and TCRdb's table has in-frame clones only and misses some. The repertoire holds 430,000 or so clones, nearly 90% seen once, with over 2% in the top ten. This material consisted of peripheral blood, taken in a trial of Ad26.COV2.S vaccine versus placebo. Every receptor here comes from a person between 18 and 59 years old who received the Ad26.COV2.S COVID-19 vaccine or a placebo.

V usage is TRBV6-2 or TRBV6-3 and J usage is TRBJ1-1; the D gene is possibly TRBD1 (5 bases). This CDR3 is built from 16 residues. Trimming removed 5 bases at V and 4 bases at J, with 20 bases between. Looked up from germline, CDR1 is MNHEY and CDR2 is SVGEGT. The CDR3 loop is CASSPYKGVEGTEAFF. The DNA of the CDR3 is TGTGCCAGCAGTCCCTACAAAGGGGTGGAGGGCACTGAAGCTTTCTTT.

The chain links TRBV29-1 to TRBJ2-3; no clear D gene. The V end lost 4 bases, the J end lost 0 bases, and 11 bases lay between the germline ends. The CDR3 contains 14 residues. CDR1 is SQVTM, CDR2 ANQGSEA, per germline. For the CDR3, the DNA is TGCAGCGTTGTTCTGGGCCGTAGCACAGATACGCAGTATTTT. This gives the protein CSVVLGRSTDTQYF.

The rearrangement joins TRBV29-1 to TRBJ1-4; D perhaps matches TRBD1 (5 bases). Trimming removed 0 bases at V and 3 bases at J, with 11 bases between. The germline V gene encodes CDR1 SQVTM and CDR2 ANQGSEA. The CDR3 extends over 15 amino acids. The CDR3 loop reads CSVEDLGEANEKLFF. The CDR3 DNA sequence: TGCAGCGTTGAAGATCTGGGGGAAGCTAATGAAAAACTGTTTTTT.

CDR3 sequence reads: CASSNMAGLNEQFF. CDR3 nucleotide sequence: TGTGCCAGTTCGAATATGGCCGGTTTGAATGAGCAGTTCTTC. The chain combines TRBV18 with TRBJ2-1; the D is unclear. V lost 9 bases, J lost 7 bases, and 19 bases lay in between. This CDR3 is 14 amino acids long. Germline V CDR1 and CDR2: KGHSH, LQKENI.

This chain joins TRBV19 and TRBJ1-1; D is unclear. The germline gives CDR1 LNHDA, CDR2 SQIVND (reference sequence). This CDR3 contains 10 residues. The V gene lost 4 bases and the J gene lost 7 bases, with 4 bases spanning the gap. For the CDR3, the DNA is TGTGCCAGTAGTAGGGGTGAAGCTTTCTTT. Its translation is CASSRGEAFF. Using reference TRBV19 and TRBJ1-1 for the parts outside the CDR3, the full variable domain is DGGITQSPKYLFRKEGQNVTLSCEQNLNHDAMYWYRQDPGQGLRLIYYSQIVNDFQKGDIAEGYSVSREKKESFPLTVTSAQKNPTAFYLCASSRGEAFFGQGTRLTVV.

This chain joins TRBV7-3 and TRBJ2-2, with 8 nucleotides matching TRBD1. J gave up 3 bases and V 5 bases, and 5 bases lay outside the gene matches. CDR1 is SGHTA, CDR2 FQGTGA, per germline. CDR3 size: 15 residues. CDR3 residues: CASSRQGSDTGELFF. As DNA, the CDR3 is TGTGCCAGCAGCCGACAGGGGTCGGACACCGGGGAGCTGTTTTTT.

The rearrangement joins TRBV5-4 to TRBJ2-7; 7 bases map to TRBD1. Germline V lookup: CDR1 SGHNT, CDR2 YYREEE (reference sequence). V gave up 4 bases and J gave up 3 bases; unmatched junction bases: 7. The CDR3 is 14 amino acids. The CDR3, as DNA: TGTGCCAGCAGCCCGCAACGGGACAGCTACGAGCAGTACTTC. Amino acid sequence: CASSPQRDSYEQYF.

The chain joins TRBV6-5 to TRBJ1-1; possible D gene TRBD1, 5 bases. The germline V gene encodes CDR1 MNHEY and CDR2 SVGAGI. The V end was cut by 8 bases, the J end by 4 bases, with 17 bases between. The CDR3 has 14 amino acids. Here the CDR3 reads CASGDQRGGTEAFF. Written as DNA, the CDR3 is TGTGCCAGCGGAGATCAGAGGGGAGGCACTGAAGCTTTCTTT.

This chain connects TRBV11-3 to TRBJ1-2, with D uncertain. Per the germline V gene, CDR1 is SGHNT and CDR2 is YENEEA. Trimming removed 5 bases from V and 3 bases from J, with 13 bases in between. The CDR3 runs to 14 residues. CDR3 DNA: TGTGCCAGCAGCCCCGGAGCGAGCTACTATGGCTACACCTTC. The encoded protein is CASSPGASYYGYTF.

This chain links TRBV7-2 with TRBJ2-3, with 11 nucleotides matching TRBD2. Germline CDR1 is SGHTA and CDR2 is FQGNSA. J gave up 4 bases and V 5 bases, and 8 bases lay outside the gene matches. The CDR3 consists of 16 residues. Here the CDR3 DNA reads TGTGCCAGCAGCCTAAGTAGCGGGGGGGCCGCAGATACGCAGTATTTT. This gives the protein CASSLSSGGAADTQYF.

The chain couples TRBV18 to TRBJ2-1; TRBD1 matches 9 bases. The ends lost 3 bases at V and 14 bases at J; junction bases unmatched: 5. The germline V gene encodes CDR1 KGHSH and CDR2 LQKENI. The CDR3 runs 12 residues. The CDR3 is CASSPSRDREFF. The CDR3 DNA sequence: TGTGCCAGCTCACCCTCACGGGACAGGGAGTTCTTC.

CDR3 region: CASSQLTGLMNEQYF. The CDR3 DNA reads as TGTGCCAGCAGCCAACTGACAGGGCTGATGAACGAGCAGTACTTC. The V call is TRBV3-1 (or the pseudogene TRBV3-2), the J call TRBJ2-7, with 7 nucleotides matching TRBD1. J lost 5 bases, V lost 2 bases, and 9 bases had no gene match. This CDR3 is built from 15 residues. Germline V gene lookup returns CDR1 LGHDT and CDR2 YNNKEL (reference sequence).

The chain recombines TRBV6-6 with TRBJ1-5; D might be TRBD1 (6 bases). The CDR3 contains 16 residues. Germline CDR1 reads MNHNY; CDR2 reads SVGAGI (reference sequence). V lost 0 bases and J 1 base, leaving 10 bases between the germline ends. The CDR3 sequence is CASSYSLRGSNQPQHF. The CDR3 DNA reads TGTGCCAGCAGTTACTCATTAAGGGGGAGCAATCAGCCCCAGCATTTT.

V and J are TRBV28 and TRBJ1-2; maybe TRBD1 (6 bases). The CDR3 consists of 14 residues. Germline CDR1 MDHEN, CDR2 SYDVKM. V was clipped by 5 bases and J by 4 bases, with 14 bases between them. The CDR3 spells CASSLLRGAYGYTF. CDR3 in DNA: TGTGCCAGCAGTCTCCTTCGGGGGGCCTATGGCTACACCTTC.

The rearrangement uses TRBV9 and TRBJ2-1, with 8 positions matching TRBD1. The V and J ends lost 0 bases and 7 bases, in that order; junction bases with no gene match: 9. The CDR3 has 16 amino acids. Germline assignment: CDR1 SGDLS and CDR2 YYNGEE. The CDR3 bases are TGTGCCAGCAGCGTAGAACAGGGGGTATCGTCTAATGAGCAGTTCTTC. Amino acid sequence: CASSVEQGVSSNEQFF.

J is TRBJ2-1 and V is TRBV11-3, with D perhaps being TRBD1 or TRBD2 (5 bases each). Trimming removed 5 bases from V and 6 bases from J, with 17 bases in between. This CDR3 is 15 amino acids long. Germline CDR1 is SGHNT and CDR2 is YENEEA. CDR3 in amino acids: CASSAREGPPNEQFF. The CDR3 nucleotides read TGTGCCAGCAGCGCCCGAGAGGGGCCCCCCAATGAGCAGTTCTTC.

The genes are TRBV6-2 or TRBV6-3 and TRBJ1-2; D is undetermined. The germline CDR1 and CDR2 sequences are MNHEY and SVGEGT. This CDR3 is 13 amino acids long. With 2 bases removed from V and 6 bases from J, the gap between germline ends came to 10 bases. The CDR3 spells CASSYRAAHGYTF. The CDR3 nucleotides are TGTGCCAGCAGTTACAGGGCAGCCCATGGCTACACCTTC.